This T cell receptor beta chain was documented in a study of blood T cell repertoires in COVID-19. Trimming removed 3 bases from V and 4 bases from J; junction bases left unmatched: 7. Germline V gene sequence: CDR1 SGHDT, CDR2 YYEEEE. The CDR3 totals 15 residues. Sequenced by immunoSEQ multiplex PCR; TCRdb stores in-frame clones only, minus some. The data show about 160,000 clones, approximately 80% seen once. This TCR derives from a woman older than 75 with acute or convalescent COVID-19. The sample taken for sequencing was peripheral blood. This chain joins TRBV5-6 and TRBJ1-3, with 7 bases identical to TRBD1. The DNA for the CDR3 is TGTGCCAGCAGCTACACAGGGGATAACGGAAACACCATATATTTT. This encodes CASSYTGDNGNTIYF.